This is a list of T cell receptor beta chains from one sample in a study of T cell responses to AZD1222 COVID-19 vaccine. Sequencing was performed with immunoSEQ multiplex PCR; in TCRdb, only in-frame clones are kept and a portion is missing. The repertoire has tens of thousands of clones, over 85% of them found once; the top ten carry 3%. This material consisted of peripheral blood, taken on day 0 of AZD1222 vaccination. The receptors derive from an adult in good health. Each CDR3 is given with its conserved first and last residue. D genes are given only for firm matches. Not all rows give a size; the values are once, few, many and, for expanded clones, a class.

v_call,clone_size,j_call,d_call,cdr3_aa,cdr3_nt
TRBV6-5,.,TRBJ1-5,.,CASSYAGGSNQPQHF,TGTGCCAGCAGTTACGCCGGGGGTAGCAATCAGCCCCAGCATTTT
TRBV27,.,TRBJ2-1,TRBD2,CATATSGRYNEQFF,TGTGCCACTGCGACTAGCGGGAGATACAATGAGCAGTTCTTC
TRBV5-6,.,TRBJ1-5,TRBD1,CASSLTGARGNQPQHF,TGTGCCAGCAGCCTCACAGGGGCCCGGGGCAATCAGCCCCAGCATTTT
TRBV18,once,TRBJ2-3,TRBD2,CASSPVITSEGTQYF,TGTGCCAGCTCACCGGTAATAACTAGCGAGGGTACGCAGTATTTT
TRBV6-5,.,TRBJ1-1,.,CASSYGTRVVTEAFF,TGTGCCAGCAGTTACGGGACCCGCGTGGTCACTGAAGCTTTCTTT
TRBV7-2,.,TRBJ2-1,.,CASSLTPQNEQFF,TGTGCCAGCAGTCTTACCCCCCAGAATGAGCAGTTCTTC
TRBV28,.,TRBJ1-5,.,CASSFNQPQHF,TGTGCCAGCAGCTTTAATCAGCCCCAGCATTTT
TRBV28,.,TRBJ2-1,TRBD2,CASSRAGTSPNNEQFF,TGTGCCAGCAGCCGGGCCGGGACTAGCCCAAACAATGAGCAGTTCTTC
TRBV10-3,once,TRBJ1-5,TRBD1,CAISMTGTDQPQHF,TGTGCCATCAGCATGACAGGGACGGATCAGCCCCAGCATTTT
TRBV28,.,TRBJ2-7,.,CASSVGPGEQYF,TGTGCCAGCAGTGTCGGGCCAGGGGAGCAGTACTTC
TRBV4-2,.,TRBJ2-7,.,CASSQDRTAEQYF,TGTGCCAGCAGCCAAGATCGCACAGCCGAGCAGTACTTC
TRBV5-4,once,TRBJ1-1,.,CASGFPPGRNPEAFF,TGTGCCAGCGGGTTCCCTCCGGGACGAAATCCTGAAGCTTTCTTT
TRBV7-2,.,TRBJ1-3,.,CASSPAFGNTIYF,TGTGCCAGCAGCCCAGCCTTCGGAAACACCATATATTTT
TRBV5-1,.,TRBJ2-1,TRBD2,CASSLGLAGVSYNEQFF,TGCGCCAGCAGCTTGGGTTTAGCGGGGGTATCCTACAATGAGCAGTTCTTC
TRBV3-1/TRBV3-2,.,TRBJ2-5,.,CASSQDSSVQETQYF,TGTGCCAGCAGCCAAGATAGCAGCGTCCAAGAGACCCAGTACTTC
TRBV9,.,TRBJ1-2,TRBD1,CASSVNRGGNYGYTF,TGTGCCAGCAGCGTCAACAGGGGCGGTAACTATGGCTACACCTTC
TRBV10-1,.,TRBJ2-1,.,CASSEAGATYNEQFF,TGCGCCAGCAGTGAGGCGGGGGCAACCTACAATGAGCAGTTCTTC
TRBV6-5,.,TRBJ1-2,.,CASSYSAGINYGYTF,TGTGCCAGCAGTTACTCAGCCGGCATTAACTATGGCTACACCTTC
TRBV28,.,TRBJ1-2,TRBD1,CASSLTSGQVVGYTF,TGTGCCAGCAGTCTCACCTCGGGACAGGTGGTTGGCTACACCTTC
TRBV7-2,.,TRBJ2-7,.,CASRQDSGTTYEQYF,TGTGCCAGCAGACAGGACTCAGGGACGACCTACGAGCAGTACTTC
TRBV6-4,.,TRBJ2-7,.,CASKNRVIEQYF,TGTGCCAGCAAAAACAGGGTAATCGAGCAGTACTTC
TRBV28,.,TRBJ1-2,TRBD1,CASSFGRQGAKGYTF,TGTGCCAGCAGTTTTGGGAGGCAGGGGGCGAAAGGCTACACCTTC
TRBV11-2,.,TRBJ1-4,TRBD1,CASSYGTVNEKLFF,TGTGCCAGCAGCTACGGGACAGTTAATGAAAAACTGTTTTTT
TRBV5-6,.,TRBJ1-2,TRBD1,CASSQDRDYGYTF,TGTGCCAGCAGCCAGGACAGGGACTATGGCTACACCTTC
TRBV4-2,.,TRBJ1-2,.,CASSQDFGLGAANGYTF,TGTGCCAGCAGCCAAGATTTTGGGTTGGGAGCGGCGAATGGCTACACCTTC
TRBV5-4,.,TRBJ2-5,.,CASMRQNQETQYF,TGTGCCAGCATGCGACAGAACCAAGAGACCCAGTACTTC
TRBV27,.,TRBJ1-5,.,CASSTRTSNQPQHF,TGTGCCAGCAGTACCCGCACTAGCAATCAGCCCCAGCATTTT
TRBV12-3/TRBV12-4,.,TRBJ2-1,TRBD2,CASSSGTIRQFF,TGTGCCAGCAGTTCGGGGACTATTCGGCAGTTCTTC
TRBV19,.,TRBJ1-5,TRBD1,CASSRQGSSNQPQHF,TGTGCCAGTAGCAGACAGGGTTCGTCGAATCAGCCCCAGCATTTT
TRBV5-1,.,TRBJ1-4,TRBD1,CASSQGQQNEKLFF,TGCGCCAGCAGCCAGGGACAGCAGAATGAAAAACTGTTTTTT
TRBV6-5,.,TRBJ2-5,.,CASTHGETQYF,TGTGCCAGCACACATGGGGAGACCCAGTACTTC
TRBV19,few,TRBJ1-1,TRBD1,CASSILGQGTEAFF,TGTGCCAGTAGTATTCTAGGACAGGGGACTGAAGCTTTCTTT
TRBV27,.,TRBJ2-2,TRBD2,CASSLGLARELFF,TGTGCCAGCAGTCTAGGACTAGCCCGGGAGCTGTTTTTT
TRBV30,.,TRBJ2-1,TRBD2,CAWSKAGAWNEQFF,TGTGCCTGGAGCAAAGCGGGAGCATGGAATGAGCAGTTCTTC
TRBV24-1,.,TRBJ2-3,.,CATSELRGFTDTQYF,TGTGCCACCAGTGAATTACGGGGTTTTACAGATACGCAGTATTTT
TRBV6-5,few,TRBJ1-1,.,CASIQGSANTEAFF,TGTGCCAGCATACAGGGCTCGGCGAACACTGAAGCTTTCTTT
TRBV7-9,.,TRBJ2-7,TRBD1,CASSLVGQNLGEQYF,TGTGCCAGCAGCTTAGTGGGACAGAACTTGGGGGAGCAGTACTTC